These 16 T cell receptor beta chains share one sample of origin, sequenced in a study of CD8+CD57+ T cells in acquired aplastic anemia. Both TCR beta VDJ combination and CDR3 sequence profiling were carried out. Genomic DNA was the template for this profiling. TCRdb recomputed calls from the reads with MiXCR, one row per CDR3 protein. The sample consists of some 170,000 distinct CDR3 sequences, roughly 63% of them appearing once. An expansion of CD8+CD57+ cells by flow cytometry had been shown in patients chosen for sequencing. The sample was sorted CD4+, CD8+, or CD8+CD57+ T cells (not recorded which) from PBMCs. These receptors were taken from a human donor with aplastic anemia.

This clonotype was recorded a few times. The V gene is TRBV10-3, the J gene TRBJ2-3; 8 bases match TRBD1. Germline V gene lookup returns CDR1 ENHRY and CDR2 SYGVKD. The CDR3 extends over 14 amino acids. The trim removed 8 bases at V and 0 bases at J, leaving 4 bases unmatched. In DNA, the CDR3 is TGTGCCATCCAGGGGGCTTTTAGCACAGATACGCAGTATTTT. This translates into CAIQGAFSTDTQYF.

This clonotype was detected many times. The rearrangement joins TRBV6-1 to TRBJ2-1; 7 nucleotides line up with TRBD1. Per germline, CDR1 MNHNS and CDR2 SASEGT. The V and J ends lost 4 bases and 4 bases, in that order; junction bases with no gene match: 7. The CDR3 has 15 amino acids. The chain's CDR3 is CASSASGQPYNEQFF. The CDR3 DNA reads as TGTGCCAGCAGTGCTTCGGGACAGCCTTACAATGAGCAGTTCTTC.

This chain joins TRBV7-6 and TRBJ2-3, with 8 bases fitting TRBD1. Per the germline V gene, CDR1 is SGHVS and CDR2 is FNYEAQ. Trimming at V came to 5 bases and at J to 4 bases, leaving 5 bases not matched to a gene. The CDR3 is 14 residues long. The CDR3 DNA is TGTGCCAGCAGCAGGGGGACAGGCGCAGATACGCAGTATTTT. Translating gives CASSRGTGADTQYF.

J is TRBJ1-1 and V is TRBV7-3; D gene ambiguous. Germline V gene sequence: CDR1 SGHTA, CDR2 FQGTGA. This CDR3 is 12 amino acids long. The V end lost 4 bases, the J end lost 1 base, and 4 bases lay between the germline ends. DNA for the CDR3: TGTGCCAGCAGCTCCCCGAACACTGAAGCTTTCTTT. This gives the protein CASSSPNTEAFF.

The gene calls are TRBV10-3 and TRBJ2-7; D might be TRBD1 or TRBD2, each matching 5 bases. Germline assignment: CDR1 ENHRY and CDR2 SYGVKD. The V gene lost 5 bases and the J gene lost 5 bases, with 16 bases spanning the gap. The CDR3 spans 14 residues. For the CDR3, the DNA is TGTGCCATCAGTAGTTCGTCAGGGAGCCACGAGCAGTACTTC. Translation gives CAISSSSGSHEQYF.

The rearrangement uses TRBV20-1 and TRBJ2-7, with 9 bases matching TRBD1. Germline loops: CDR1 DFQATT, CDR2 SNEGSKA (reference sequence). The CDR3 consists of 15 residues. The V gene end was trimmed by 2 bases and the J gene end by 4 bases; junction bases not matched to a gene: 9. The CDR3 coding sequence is TGCAGTGCTAGAAGGCCCGGACAGGGGAGGTACGAGCAGTACTTC. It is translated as CSARRPGQGRYEQYF.

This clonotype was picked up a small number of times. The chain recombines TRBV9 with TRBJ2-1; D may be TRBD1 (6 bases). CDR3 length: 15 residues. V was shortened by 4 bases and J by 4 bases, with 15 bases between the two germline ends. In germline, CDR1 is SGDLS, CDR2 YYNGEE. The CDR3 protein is CASSSSGDTYNEQFF. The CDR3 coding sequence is TGTGCCAGCAGCTCCTCAGGGGATACGTACAATGAGCAGTTCTTC.

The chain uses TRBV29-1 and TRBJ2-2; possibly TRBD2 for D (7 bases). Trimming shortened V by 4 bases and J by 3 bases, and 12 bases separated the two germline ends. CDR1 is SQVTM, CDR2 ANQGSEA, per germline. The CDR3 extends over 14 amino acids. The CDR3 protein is CSVVGGEYTGELFF. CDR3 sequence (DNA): TGCAGCGTTGTAGGGGGGGAGTACACCGGGGAGCTGTTTTTT.

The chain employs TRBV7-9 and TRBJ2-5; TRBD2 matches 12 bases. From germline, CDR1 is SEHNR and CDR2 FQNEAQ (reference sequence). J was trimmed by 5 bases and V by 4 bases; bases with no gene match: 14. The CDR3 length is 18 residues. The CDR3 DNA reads TGTGCCAGCAGCTCTAGGGATCTAGCGGGAGGGCCTTTGGAGACCCAGTACTTC. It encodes CASSSRDLAGGPLETQYF.

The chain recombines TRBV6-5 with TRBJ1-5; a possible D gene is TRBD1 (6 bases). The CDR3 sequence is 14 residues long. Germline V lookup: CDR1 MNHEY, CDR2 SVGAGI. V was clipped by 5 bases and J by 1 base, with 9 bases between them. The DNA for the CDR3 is TGTGCCAGCAGTGCTCAGGGGAGCAATCAGCCCCAGCATTTT. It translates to CASSAQGSNQPQHF.

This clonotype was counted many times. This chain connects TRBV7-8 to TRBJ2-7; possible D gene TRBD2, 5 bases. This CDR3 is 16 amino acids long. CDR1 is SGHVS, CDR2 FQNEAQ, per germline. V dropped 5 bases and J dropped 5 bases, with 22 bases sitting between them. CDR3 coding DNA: TGTGCCAGCAGCCCAGAAGTTTATAGCGCCCTCGACGAGCAGTACTTC. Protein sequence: CASSPEVYSALDEQYF. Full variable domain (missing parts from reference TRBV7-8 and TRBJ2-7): GAGVSQSPRYKVAKRGQDVALRCDPISGHVSLFWYQQALGQGPEFLTYFQNEAQLDKSGLPSDRFFAERPEGSVSTLKIQRTQQEDSAVYLCASSPEVYSALDEQYFGPGTRLTVT.

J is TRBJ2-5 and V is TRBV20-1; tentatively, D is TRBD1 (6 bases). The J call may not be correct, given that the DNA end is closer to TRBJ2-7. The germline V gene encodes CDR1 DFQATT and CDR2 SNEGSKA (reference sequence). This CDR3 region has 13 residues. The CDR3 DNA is TGCAGTGCTACAAGACAGGTCTACTACGAGCAGTACTTC. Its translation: CSATRQVYYEQYF.

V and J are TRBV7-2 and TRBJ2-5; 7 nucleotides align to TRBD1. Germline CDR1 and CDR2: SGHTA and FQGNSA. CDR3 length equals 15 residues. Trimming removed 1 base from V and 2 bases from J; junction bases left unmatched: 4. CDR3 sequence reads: CASSLVDRSQETQYF. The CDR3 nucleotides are TGTGCCAGCAGCTTAGTGGACAGGTCACAAGAGACCCAGTACTTC.

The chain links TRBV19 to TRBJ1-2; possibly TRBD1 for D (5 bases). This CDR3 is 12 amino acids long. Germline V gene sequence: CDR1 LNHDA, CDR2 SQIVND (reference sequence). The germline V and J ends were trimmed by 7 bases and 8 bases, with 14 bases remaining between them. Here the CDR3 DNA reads TGTGCCAGTATGGAACAGGTTGGGGGCTACACCTTC. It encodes CASMEQVGGYTF.

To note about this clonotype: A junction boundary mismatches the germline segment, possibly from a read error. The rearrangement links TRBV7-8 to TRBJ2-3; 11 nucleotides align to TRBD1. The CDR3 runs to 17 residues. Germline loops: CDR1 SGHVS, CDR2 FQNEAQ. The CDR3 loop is CASSPPPGQGDTDTQYF. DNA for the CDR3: TGCGCCAGCAGCCCACCACCGGGACAGGGGGACACAGATACGCAGTATTTT.

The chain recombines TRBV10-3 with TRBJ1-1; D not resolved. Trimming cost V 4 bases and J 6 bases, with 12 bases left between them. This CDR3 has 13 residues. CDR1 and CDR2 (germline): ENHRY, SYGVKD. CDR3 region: CAISAPNRAEAFF. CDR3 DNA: TGTGCCATCAGTGCCCCAAATAGGGCTGAAGCTTTCTTT.